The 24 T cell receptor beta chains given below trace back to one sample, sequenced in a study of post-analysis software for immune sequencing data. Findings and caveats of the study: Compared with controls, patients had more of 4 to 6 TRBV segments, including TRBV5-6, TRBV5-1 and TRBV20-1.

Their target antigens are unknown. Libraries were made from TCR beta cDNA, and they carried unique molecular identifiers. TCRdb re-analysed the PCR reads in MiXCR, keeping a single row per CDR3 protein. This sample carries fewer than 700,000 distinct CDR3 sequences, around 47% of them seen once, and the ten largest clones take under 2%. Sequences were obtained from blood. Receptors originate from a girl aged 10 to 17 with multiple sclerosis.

CDR3 sequence reads: CASSLGQREGRWYEQFF. In DNA form, the CDR3 reads TGCGCCAGCAGCTTGGGACAGCGGGAGGGCCGCTGGTATGAGCAGTTCTTC. The rearrangement joins TRBV5-1 to TRBJ2-1; 10 bases are shared with TRBD2. This CDR3 contains 17 residues. Germline V gene data show CDR1 as SGHRS and CDR2 as YFSETQ. The V gene end was trimmed by 0 bases and the J gene end by 8 bases; junction bases not matched to a gene: 11.

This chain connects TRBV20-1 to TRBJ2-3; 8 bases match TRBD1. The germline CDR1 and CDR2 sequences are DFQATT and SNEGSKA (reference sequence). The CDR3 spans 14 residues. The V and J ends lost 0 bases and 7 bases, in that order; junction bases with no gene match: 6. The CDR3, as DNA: TGCAGTGCTAGAGAGGGCAGGGGGCGGAATACGCAGTATTTT. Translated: CSAREGRGRNTQYF.

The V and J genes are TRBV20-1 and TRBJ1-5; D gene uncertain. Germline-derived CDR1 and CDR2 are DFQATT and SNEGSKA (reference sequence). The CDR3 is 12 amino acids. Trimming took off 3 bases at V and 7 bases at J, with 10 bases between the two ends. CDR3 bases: TGCAGTGCTAGGGAGGGCGTCCAGCCCCAGCATTTT. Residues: CSAREGVQPQHF.

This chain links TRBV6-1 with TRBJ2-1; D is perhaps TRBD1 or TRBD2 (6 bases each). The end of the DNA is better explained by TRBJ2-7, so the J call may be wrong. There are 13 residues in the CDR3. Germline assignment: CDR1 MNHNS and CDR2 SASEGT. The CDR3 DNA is TGTGCCAGCAGGGAGGGGGACCCCAATGAGCAGTACTTC. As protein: CASREGDPNEQYF.

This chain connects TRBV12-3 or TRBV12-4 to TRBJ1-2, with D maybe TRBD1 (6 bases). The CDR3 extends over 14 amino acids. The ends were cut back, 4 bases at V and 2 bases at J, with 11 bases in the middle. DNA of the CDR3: TGTGCCAGCAGTTCCCCCGACAGGAACTATGGCTACACCTTC. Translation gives CASSSPDRNYGYTF.

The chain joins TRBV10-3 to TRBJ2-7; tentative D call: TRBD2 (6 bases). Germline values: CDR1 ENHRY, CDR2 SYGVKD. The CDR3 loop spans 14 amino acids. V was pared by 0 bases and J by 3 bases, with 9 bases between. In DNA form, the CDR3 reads TGTGCCATCAGTGAGTCCGGAGGGATCTACGAGCAGTACTTC. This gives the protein CAISESGGIYEQYF.

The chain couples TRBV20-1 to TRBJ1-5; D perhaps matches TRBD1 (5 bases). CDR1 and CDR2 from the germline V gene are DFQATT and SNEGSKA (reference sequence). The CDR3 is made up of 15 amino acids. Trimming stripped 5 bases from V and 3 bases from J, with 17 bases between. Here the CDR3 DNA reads TGCAGTGCTCACTCAACGGGGGGGTCCAATCAGCCCCAGCATTTT. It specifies CSAHSTGGSNQPQHF.

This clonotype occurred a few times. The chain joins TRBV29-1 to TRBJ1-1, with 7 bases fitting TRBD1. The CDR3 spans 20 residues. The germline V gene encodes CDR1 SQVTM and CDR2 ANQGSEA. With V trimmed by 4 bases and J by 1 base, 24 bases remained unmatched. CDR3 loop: CSVAQRQGFPSGLSNTEAFF. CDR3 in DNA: TGCAGCGTTGCCCAACGACAGGGTTTTCCGTCGGGTCTATCGAACACTGAAGCTTTCTTT.

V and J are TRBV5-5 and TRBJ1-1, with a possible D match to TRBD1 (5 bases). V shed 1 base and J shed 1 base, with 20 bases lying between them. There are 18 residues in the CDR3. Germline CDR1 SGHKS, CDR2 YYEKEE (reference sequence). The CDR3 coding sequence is TGTGCCAGCAGCTTGAGGCGGACCAGGGATGGAGGGAACACTGAAGCTTTCTTT. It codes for CASSLRRTRDGGNTEAFF. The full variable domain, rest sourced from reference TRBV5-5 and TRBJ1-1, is DAGVTQSPTHLIKTRGQQVTLRCSPISGHKSVSWYQQVLGQGPQFIFQYYEKEERGRGNFPDRFSARQFPNYSSELNVNALLLGDSALYLCASSLRRTRDGGNTEAFFGQGTRLTVV.

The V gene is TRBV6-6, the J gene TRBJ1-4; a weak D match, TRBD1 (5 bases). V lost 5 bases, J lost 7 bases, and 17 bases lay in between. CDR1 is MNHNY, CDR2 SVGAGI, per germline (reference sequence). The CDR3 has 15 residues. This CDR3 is CASSQPIGAGEKLFF. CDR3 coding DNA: TGTGCCAGCAGTCAACCCATCGGGGCCGGTGAAAAACTGTTTTTT.

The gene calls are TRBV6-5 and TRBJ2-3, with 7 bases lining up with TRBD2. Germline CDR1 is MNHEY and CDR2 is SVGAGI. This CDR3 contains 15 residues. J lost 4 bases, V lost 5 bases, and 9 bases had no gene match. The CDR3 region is CASSATGGSPDTQYF. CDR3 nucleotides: TGTGCCAGCAGTGCGACTGGCGGGAGCCCAGATACGCAGTATTTT.

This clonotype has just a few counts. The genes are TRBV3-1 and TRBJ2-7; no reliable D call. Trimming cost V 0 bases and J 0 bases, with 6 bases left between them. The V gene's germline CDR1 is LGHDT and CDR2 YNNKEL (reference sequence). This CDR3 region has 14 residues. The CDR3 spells CASSQEVYSYEQYF. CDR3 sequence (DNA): TGTGCCAGCAGCCAAGAGGTATACTCCTACGAGCAGTACTTC.

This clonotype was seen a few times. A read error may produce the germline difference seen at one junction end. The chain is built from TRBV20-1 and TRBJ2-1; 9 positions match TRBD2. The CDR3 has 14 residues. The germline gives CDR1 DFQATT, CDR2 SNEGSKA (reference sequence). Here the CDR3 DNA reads TGCAGTGCTACGCGGGGGGGCTCCTTCAATGAGCAGTTCTTC. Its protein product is CSATRGGSFNEQFF.

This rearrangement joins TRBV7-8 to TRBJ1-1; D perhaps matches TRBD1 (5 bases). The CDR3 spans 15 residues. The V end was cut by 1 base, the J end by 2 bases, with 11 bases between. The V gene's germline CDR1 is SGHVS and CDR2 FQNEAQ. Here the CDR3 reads CASSLVGGANTEAFF. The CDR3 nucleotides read TGTGCCAGCAGCTTAGTAGGAGGGGCCAACACTGAAGCTTTCTTT.

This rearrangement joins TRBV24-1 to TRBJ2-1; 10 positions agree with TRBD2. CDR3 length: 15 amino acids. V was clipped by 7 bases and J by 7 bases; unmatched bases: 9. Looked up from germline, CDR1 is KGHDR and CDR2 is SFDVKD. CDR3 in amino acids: CATSLSGRLYNEQFF. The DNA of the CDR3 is TGTGCCACCAGCCTTAGCGGGAGGTTATATAATGAGCAGTTCTTC.

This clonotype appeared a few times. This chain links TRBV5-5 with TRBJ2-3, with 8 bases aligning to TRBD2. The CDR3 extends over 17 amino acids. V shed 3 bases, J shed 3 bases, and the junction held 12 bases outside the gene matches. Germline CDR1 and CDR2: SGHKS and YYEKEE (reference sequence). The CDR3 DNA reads TGTGCCAGCAGCTCGGAACTAACGGGGGGGCGTACAGATACGCAGTATTTT. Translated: CASSSELTGGRTDTQYF.

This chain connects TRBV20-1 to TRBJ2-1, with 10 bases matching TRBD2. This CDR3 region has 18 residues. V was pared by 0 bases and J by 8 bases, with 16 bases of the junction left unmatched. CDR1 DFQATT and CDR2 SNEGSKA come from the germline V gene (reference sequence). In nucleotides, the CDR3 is TGCAGTGCTAGAGATACGAGCGGGAGGGCCTCTCGGCTCGATGAGCAGTTCTTC. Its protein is CSARDTSGRASRLDEQFF.

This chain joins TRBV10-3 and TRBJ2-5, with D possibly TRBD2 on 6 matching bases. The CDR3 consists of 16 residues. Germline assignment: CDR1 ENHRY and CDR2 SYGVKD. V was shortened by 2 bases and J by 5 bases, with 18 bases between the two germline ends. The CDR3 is CAISEGSGGGYETQYF. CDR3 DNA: TGTGCCATCAGTGAGGGTAGCGGAGGAGGGTATGAGACCCAGTACTTC.

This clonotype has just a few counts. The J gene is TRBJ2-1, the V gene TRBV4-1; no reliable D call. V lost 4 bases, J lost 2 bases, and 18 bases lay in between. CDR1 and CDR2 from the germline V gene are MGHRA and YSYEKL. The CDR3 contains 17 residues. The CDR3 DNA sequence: TGCGCCAGCAGCCCTTCAAGAGCAAGCCGCCCCTACAATGAGCAGTTCTTC. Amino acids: CASSPSRASRPYNEQFF.

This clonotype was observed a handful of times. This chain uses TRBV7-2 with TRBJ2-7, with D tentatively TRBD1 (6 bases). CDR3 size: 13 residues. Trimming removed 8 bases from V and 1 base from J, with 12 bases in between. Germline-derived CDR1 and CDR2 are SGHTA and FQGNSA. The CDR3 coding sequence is TGTGCCAGCGGACAGTCCACTTCCTACGAGCAGTACTTC. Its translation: CASGQSTSYEQYF.

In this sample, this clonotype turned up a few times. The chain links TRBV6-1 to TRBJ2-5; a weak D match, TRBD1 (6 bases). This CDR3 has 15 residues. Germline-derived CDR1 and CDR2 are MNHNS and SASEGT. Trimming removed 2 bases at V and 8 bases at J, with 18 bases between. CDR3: CASSETRGARETQYF. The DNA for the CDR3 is TGTGCCAGCAGTGAAACCAGGGGCGCTCGGGAAACCCAGTACTTC.

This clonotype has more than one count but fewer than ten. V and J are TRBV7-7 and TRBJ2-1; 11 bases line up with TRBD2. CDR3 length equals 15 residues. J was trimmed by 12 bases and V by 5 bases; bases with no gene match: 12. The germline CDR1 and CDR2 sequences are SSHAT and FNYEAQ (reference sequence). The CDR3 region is CASSNSGGATDGQFF. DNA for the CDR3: TGTGCCAGCAGCAATAGCGGGGGGGCCACAGATGGGCAGTTCTTC.

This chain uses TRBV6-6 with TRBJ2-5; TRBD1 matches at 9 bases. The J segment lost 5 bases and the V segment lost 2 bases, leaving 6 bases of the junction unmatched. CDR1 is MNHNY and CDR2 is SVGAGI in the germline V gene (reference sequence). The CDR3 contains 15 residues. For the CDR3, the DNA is TGTGCCAGCAGTTACCCCGGGACAGGGTGGGAGACCCAGTACTTC. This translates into CASSYPGTGWETQYF.

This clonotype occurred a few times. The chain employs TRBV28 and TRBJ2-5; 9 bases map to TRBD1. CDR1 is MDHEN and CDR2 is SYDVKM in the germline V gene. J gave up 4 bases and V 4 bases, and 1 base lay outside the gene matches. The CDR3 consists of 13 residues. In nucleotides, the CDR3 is TGTGCCAGCAGTTCGGGACAGGGAGAGACCCAGTACTTC. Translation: CASSSGQGETQYF.